The 10 T cell receptor beta chains given below trace back to one sample, sequenced in a study of Graves' ophthalmopathy and Graves' hyperthyroidism. Researchers took RNA transcripts and amplified TCR beta CDR3 regions from them. First-round RT-PCR used HTBI primers; second-round multiplex PCR followed. TCRdb passed the multiplex PCR reads through MiXCR, listing each CDR3 protein once. The table has about 700,000 distinct CDR3 sequences, about 41% seen once; the top ten hold 2.5% to 3.5%. The sequenced material came from peripheral blood. These TCRs come from an adult man with Graves' ophthalmopathy.

Worth noting for this clonotype: This may be a read error, as it is one base from a much larger clone. The V and J genes are TRBV25-1 and TRBJ2-7; TRBD2 is a possible D gene (7 bases). This CDR3 has 17 amino acids. The germline V gene has CDR1 MGHDK and CDR2 SYGVNS. The V end was cut by 7 bases, the J end by 4 bases, with 26 bases between. CDR3 in amino acids: CASNPRGYGGGEYEQYF. CDR3 coding DNA: TGTGCCAGCAACCCGAGGGGGTATGGCGGGGGCGAGTACGAGCAGTACTTC.

There are a few counts of this clonotype. The chain combines TRBV10-3 with TRBJ2-1; D gene ambiguous. Germline CDR1 ENHRY, CDR2 SYGVKD. Trimming stripped 4 bases from V and 8 bases from J, with 9 bases between. The CDR3 totals 12 residues. CDR3 amino acids: CAISVSTDEQFF. In DNA form, the CDR3 reads TGTGCCATCAGTGTCTCGACGGATGAGCAGTTCTTC.

A remark on this clonotype: A much larger clone differs from this one at a single base, so this may be a read error. V usage is TRBV15 and J usage is TRBJ1-4; perhaps TRBD1 as D (6 bases). Germline V lookup: CDR1 LNHNV, CDR2 YYDKDF (reference sequence). The CDR3 extends over 17 amino acids. DNA of the CDR3: TGTGCCACCAGCAGACCAATCCGGGGGCGAAGTAATGAAAAACTGTCTTTT. It specifies CATSRPIRGRSNEKLSF.

This clonotype occurred a few times. The CDR3 is CASSVGPVAGGTEAFF. The CDR3 coding sequence is TGTGCCAGCAGCGTAGGGCCCGTGGCAGGGGGCACTGAAGCTTTCTTT. This chain joins TRBV9 and TRBJ1-1; TRBD1 aligns across 7 bases. The CDR3 has 16 residues. Germline-derived CDR1 and CDR2 are SGDLS and YYNGEE. Trimming removed 0 bases from V and 4 bases from J; junction bases left unmatched: 9.

This sequence joins TRBV9 and TRBJ1-2; D is unresolved. This CDR3 spans 10 amino acids. V lost 5 bases and J lost 7, with 6 bases in between. Germline CDR1 reads SGDLS; CDR2 reads YYNGEE. The CDR3 nucleotides read TGTGCCAGCAGTGAAGTTGGCTACACCTTC. Protein product: CASSEVGYTF.

This clonotype appeared once. The CDR3 is CASQGRLAGELFF. The CDR3 DNA reads TGTGCCAGCCAGGGGCGGTTGGCCGGGGAGCTGTTTTTT. The chain combines TRBV25-1 with TRBJ2-2; D perhaps matches TRBD1 (6 bases). CDR1 is MGHDK, CDR2 SYGVNS, per germline. V lost 8 bases and J 6 bases, leaving 13 bases between the germline ends. CDR3 length: 13 amino acids. The whole variable domain, filled in from reference TRBV25-1 and TRBJ2-2, reads EADIYQTPRYLVIGTGKKITLECSQTMGHDKMYWYQQDPGMELHLIHYSYGVNSTEKGDLSSESTVSRIRTEHFPLTLESARPSHTSQYLCASQGRLAGELFFGEGSRLTVL.

About this clonotype itself: A much larger clone is a single base away; this may be a read error. The rearrangement uses TRBV6-6 and TRBJ1-1; the D is unclear. CDR1 MNHNY and CDR2 SVGAGI come from the germline V gene (reference sequence). The CDR3 covers 13 residues. V was pared by 0 bases and J by 5 bases, with 7 bases between. Here the CDR3 reads CASSYSPETEAFF. In DNA, the CDR3 is TGTGCCAGCAGTTACTCCCCGGAGACTGAAGCTTTCTTT.

In its sample, this clonotype was seen many times. This chain uses TRBV12-3 or TRBV12-4 with TRBJ1-6; 8 bases agree with TRBD1. This CDR3 has 16 amino acids. V gave up 0 bases and J gave up 8 bases; unmatched junction bases: 6. In DNA form, the CDR3 reads TGTGCCAGCAGTTTAGCGCGGACAGGGCTGGATTCACCCCTCCACTTT. It translates to CASSLARTGLDSPLHF.

Note on this clonotype: Given a much more abundant clone one base away, this may be a read error. The V call is TRBV5-1, the J call TRBJ2-7; D tentatively reads TRBD1 or TRBD2 (5 bases each). The V gene's germline CDR1 is SGHRS and CDR2 YFSETQ. CDR3 size: 14 residues. CDR3 DNA sequence: TGCGCCAGCCGCTTGGCCGGGACGAGGGGCGAGCAGTACTTC. It codes for CASRLAGTRGEQYF.

This chain uses TRBV11-1 with TRBJ2-3; D is possibly TRBD2 (6 bases). Trimming stripped 3 bases from V and 4 bases from J, with 14 bases between. The CDR3 consists of 15 residues. Per germline, CDR1 SGHAT and CDR2 FQDESV (reference sequence). For the CDR3, the DNA is TGTGCCAGCAGCTTTGCTACGGGAGTGTCAGATACGCAGTATTTT. Residues: CASSFATGVSDTQYF.